This TCR beta chain was sequenced in a study of blood T cell repertoires in COVID-19. Study overall: From T cells, B-cell-depleted T cells, or PBMCs came the material, which was cDNA or gDNA.

The CDR3 consists of 13 residues. V lost 4 bases to trimming and J lost 9 bases, with 10 bases between them. Germline-derived CDR1 and CDR2 are MGHRA and YSYEKL. Original handling: Amplification with reference gene primers provided the estimates of nucleated cell counts. Sequenced by immunoSEQ multiplex PCR; TCRdb stores in-frame clones only, minus some. V, J and clone size reflect that table, while D and trimming were determined from the DNA. The repertoire consists of roughly 130,000 clones, with 70% to 80% occurring once and the leading ten covering approximately 15%. Material for sequencing was peripheral blood. This sequence originates from a man aged 45 to 65 with acute or convalescent COVID-19. This chain links TRBV4-1 with TRBJ1-6, with TRBD1 as a possible D gene (5 bases). CDR3 in DNA: TGCGCCAGCAGCCTCACAGGCGTTTCACCCCTCCACTTT. Amino acids: CASSLTGVSPLHF.